This TCR beta chain originates from a study of Graves' ophthalmopathy and Graves' hyperthyroidism (dated by TCRdb to 2017 to 2018). For the wider study: Peripheral blood was collected before any treatment was given, at the time of initial diagnosis. The study used TCR beta repertoire signatures to distinguish Graves' ophthalmopathy from Graves' hyperthyroidism and to predict progression to ophthalmopathy. To explore V-J signatures that separate ophthalmopathy from hyperthyroidism, a discovery set of about a hundred patients was enrolled, consisting of 43 with ophthalmopathy and around 57 with stable hyperthyroidism. In total, around 140 blood samples were TCR-sequenced: fewer than 50 ophthalmopathy, 80 or so hyperthyroidism and roughly 17 hyperthyroidism-to-ophthalmopathy patients. For independent validation, a separate cohort was made up of 18 hyperthyroidism patients plus 17 patients who later progressed from hyperthyroidism to ophthalmopathy. The roughly 99 discovery patients were divided at random into training and test sets in a 7:3 ratio. In about six hyperthyroidism patients, the T-cell repertoire of thyroid tissue was compared with the T-cell repertoire of blood. After sampling, hyperthyroidism patients received methimazole starting at 30 mg daily, and ophthalmopathy patients received high-dose intravenous methylprednisolone. Overall study results and their limits: Ophthalmopathy was separated from stable hyperthyroidism by the 13-signature model with about 88% sensitivity and less than 82% specificity in cross-validation and with 80%/75% in the test set. In validation, the model predicted ophthalmopathy progression with more than 70% sensitivity and roughly 72% specificity; fewer than 15 predicted patients were CT-confirmed with GO in a median of about 7.1 months. No statistical method was used to predetermine the sample size, and group allocation was not hidden from the investigators. Most of the expanded thyroid clonotypes with a frequency above 0.001 were also detected in blood, and it was suggested that the thyroid immune response may be reflected by blood repertoires.

Patients with ophthalmopathy had moderately to severely active disease, with a Clinical Activity Score of 3 or more, a NOSPECS grade of 4 or more, and a disease duration of less than 3 months. Patients with other autoimmune diseases, uncontrolled infections, pregnancy or lactation were excluded from the study. Clinical symptoms, serum thyroxine, TRAb, thyroid ultrasound and orbital computed tomography formed the basis of the diagnosis. Ficoll-Paque density gradient centrifugation was used to isolate PBMCs from approximately 10 ml of fresh peripheral blood. Total RNA was extracted with Trizol reagent and quality-checked on an Agilent 2100 Bioanalyzer. For repertoire sequencing, TCR beta CDR3 regions were amplified from RNA transcripts. A first-round RT-PCR used HTBI primers with the Qiagen OneStep RT-PCR kit, followed by a second-round multiplex PCR, size selection and purification. Libraries were sequenced on an Illumina HiSeq2000 using paired-end 100 bp reads. As for the original processing: SOAPnuke was used for read processing, and reads with adapters, uncalled bases, a mean Phred below 15, or no exact constant-primer or identifier match were discarded. COPE v1.2.5 was used to merge the high-quality paired reads. Unique nucleotide sequences were defined as clonotypes and aligned to IMGT TRB V, D and J references using MiTCR v1.1. Analysis was restricted to V-J combinations with a frequency above 0.0001, which covered just over 98% of repertoires. For each V-J combination, a TCR clonal expansion and chaos score was defined as F50 clonal expansion divided by the chaos observed in the TCRdist matrix. Features were reduced by Welch's t-statistics and random forest to over 10 V-J combinations, which fed a naive Bayes classifier. The Morisita-Horn index was used to measure how similar the thyroid and blood repertoires were. TCRdb reran the public reads through fastp at Q25 and MiXCR, keeping productive beta chains. Under each unique CDR3 protein, matching rows form one entry showing the most common genes and DNA. These V and J calls rely on TCRdb rather than the paper's analysis. The sample table records some 400,000 distinct CDR3 sequences; about a sixth of these occur just once. 1.6% of the sample comes from the top ten.

This clonotype was recorded many times. The target of this receptor is not known. Per-nucleotide qualities are absent, and no much larger clonotype sits a single base away. CDR1 and CDR2 (MNHEY, SVGEGT) derive from the germline V gene. V lost 0 bases and J lost 5 bases, and the count of bases not matched to a germline gene is 19. The CDR3 spans 20 residues, from the cysteine through the phenylalanine. CDR3 DNA is the only sequence kept; it has 60 bases, read in frame from the first base. The sequence came from a woman in her late teens or twenties with Graves' ophthalmopathy. Donor details come from another sample of the same person, matched by shared clones. The source material was peripheral blood. The chain was built from TRBV6-2 or TRBV6-3 and TRBJ2-5, with 9 bases matching TRBD1. DNA sequence: TGTGCCAGCAGTTACTCAGCCTTTTCGGACAGGGGCCCCTCAAAGGAGACCCAGTACTTC. Its protein product is CASSYSAFSDRGPSKETQYF.